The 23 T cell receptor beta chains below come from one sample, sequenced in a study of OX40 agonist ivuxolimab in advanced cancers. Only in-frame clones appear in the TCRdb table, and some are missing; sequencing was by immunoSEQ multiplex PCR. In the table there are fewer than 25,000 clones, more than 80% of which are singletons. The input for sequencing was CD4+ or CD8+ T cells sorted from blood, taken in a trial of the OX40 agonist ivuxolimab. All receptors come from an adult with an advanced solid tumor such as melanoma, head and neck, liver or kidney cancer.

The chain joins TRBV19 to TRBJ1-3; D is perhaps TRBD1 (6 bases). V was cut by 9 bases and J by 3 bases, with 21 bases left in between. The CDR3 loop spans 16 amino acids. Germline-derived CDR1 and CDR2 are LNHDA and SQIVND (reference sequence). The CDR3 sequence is CASNRALWTFGNTIYF. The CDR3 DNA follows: TGTGCCAGCAACAGGGCTCTATGGACCTTTGGAAACACCATATATTTT.

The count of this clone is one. The CDR3 DNA sequence: TGTGCCAGCAGCTCTGACAGGTTCTATGGCTACACCTTC. Its protein is CASSSDRFYGYTF. The genes are TRBV7-3 and TRBJ1-2; D may be TRBD1 (6 bases). Per the germline V gene, CDR1 is SGHTA and CDR2 is FQGTGA. V was trimmed by 4 bases and J by 4 bases, leaving 10 bases between them. This CDR3 is built from 13 residues.

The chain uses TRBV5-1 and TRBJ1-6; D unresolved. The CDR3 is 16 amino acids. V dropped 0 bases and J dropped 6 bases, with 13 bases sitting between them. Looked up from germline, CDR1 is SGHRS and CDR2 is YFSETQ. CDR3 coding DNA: TGCGCCAGCAGCTTGGTGCTCTCACCTCTTAATTCACCCCTCCACTTT. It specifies CASSLVLSPLNSPLHF.

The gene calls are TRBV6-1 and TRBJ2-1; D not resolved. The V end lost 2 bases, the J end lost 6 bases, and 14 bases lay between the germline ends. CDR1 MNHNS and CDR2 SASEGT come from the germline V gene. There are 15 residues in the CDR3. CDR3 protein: CASSEISTRPNEQFF. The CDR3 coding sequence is TGTGCCAGCAGTGAAATCTCGACGCGGCCCAATGAGCAGTTCTTC.

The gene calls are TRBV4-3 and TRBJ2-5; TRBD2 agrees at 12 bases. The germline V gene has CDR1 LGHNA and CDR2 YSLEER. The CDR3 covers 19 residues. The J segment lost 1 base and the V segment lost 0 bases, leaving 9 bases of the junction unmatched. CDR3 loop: CASSQERGTSGLFQETQYF. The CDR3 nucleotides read TGCGCCAGCAGCCAAGAACGCGGGACTAGCGGGCTCTTCCAAGAGACCCAGTACTTC.

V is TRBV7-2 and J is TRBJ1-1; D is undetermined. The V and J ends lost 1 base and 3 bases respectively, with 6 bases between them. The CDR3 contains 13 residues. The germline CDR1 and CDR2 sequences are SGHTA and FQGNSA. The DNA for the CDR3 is TGTGCCAGCAGCTTAGGACGGTACACTGAAGCTTTCTTT. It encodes CASSLGRYTEAFF.

The CDR3 sequence is CASSGEGVSNQPQHF. The CDR3 DNA reads TGTGCCAGCAGTGGTGAAGGGGTCAGCAATCAGCCCCAGCATTTT. The chain uses TRBV2 and TRBJ1-5, with D maybe TRBD1 (5 bases). The CDR3 length is 15 residues. Germline V CDR1 and CDR2: SNHLY, FYNNEI. V lost 4 bases and J 1 base, leaving 11 bases between the germline ends.

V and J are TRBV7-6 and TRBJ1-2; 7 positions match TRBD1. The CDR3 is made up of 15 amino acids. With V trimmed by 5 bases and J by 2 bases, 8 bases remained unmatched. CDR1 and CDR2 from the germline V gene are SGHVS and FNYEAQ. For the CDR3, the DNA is TGTGCCAGCAGCCCCGACAGGGTTGCCAACTATGGCTACACCTTC. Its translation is CASSPDRVANYGYTF.

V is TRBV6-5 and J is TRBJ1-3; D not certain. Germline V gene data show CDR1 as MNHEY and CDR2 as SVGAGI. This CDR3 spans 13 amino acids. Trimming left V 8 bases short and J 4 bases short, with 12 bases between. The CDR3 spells CASAQSSGNTIYF. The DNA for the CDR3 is TGTGCCAGCGCCCAGTCGTCCGGAAACACCATATATTTT.

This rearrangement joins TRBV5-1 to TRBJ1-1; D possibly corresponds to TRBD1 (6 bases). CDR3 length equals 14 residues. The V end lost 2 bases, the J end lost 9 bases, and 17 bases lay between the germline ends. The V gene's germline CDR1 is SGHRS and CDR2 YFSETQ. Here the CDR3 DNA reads TGCGCCAGCAGCTTAGGGGGTATAATGGACAAAGCTTTCTTT. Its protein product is CASSLGGIMDKAFF.

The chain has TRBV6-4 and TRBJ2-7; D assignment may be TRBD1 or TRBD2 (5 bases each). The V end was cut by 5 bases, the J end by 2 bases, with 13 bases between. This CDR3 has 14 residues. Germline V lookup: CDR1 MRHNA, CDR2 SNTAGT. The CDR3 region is CASSISTGPYEQYF. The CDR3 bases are TGTGCCAGCAGTATTTCGACGGGGCCCTACGAGCAGTACTTC.

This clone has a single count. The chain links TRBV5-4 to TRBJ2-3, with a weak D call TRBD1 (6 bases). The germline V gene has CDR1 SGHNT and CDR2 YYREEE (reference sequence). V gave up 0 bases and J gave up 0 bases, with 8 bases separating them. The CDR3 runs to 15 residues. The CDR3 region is CASSLDRASTDTQYF. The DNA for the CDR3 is TGTGCCAGCAGCTTGGACAGGGCTAGCACAGATACGCAGTATTTT.

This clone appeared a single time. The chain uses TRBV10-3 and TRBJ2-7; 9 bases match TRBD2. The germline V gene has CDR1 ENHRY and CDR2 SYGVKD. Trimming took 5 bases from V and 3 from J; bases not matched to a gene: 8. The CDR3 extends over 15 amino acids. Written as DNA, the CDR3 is TGTGCCATCAGTTTAGCGGGAGAAGGCGACTACGAGCAGTACTTC. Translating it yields CAISLAGEGDYEQYF.

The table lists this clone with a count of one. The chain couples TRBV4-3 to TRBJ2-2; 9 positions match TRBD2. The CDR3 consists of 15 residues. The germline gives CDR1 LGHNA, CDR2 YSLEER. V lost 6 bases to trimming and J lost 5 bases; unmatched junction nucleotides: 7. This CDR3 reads CASSPGLALTGELFF. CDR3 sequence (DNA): TGCGCCAGCAGTCCTGGACTAGCGCTTACCGGGGAGCTGTTTTTT.

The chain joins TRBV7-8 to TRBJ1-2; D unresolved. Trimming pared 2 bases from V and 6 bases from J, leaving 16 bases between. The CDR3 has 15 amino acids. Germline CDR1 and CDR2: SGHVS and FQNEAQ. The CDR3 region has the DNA TGTGCCAGCAGCTTACGGGAGGGAGTAAAAGATGGCTACACCTTC. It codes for CASSLREGVKDGYTF. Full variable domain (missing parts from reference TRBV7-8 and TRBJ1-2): GAGVSQSPRYKVAKRGQDVALRCDPISGHVSLFWYQQALGQGPEFLTYFQNEAQLDKSGLPSDRFFAERPEGSVSTLKIQRTQQEDSAVYLCASSLREGVKDGYTFGSGTRLTVV.

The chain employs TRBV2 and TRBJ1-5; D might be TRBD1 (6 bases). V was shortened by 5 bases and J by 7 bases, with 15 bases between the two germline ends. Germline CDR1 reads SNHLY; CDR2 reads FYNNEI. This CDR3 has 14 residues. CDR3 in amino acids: CASSPSGVRQPQHF. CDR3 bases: TGTGCCAGCAGTCCATCAGGGGTGCGGCAGCCCCAGCATTTT.

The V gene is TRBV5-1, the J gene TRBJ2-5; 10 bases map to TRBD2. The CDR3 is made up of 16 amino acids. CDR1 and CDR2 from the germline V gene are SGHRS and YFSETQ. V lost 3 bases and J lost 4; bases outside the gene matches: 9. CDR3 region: CASSSSGTSVSETQYF. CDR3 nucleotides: TGCGCCAGCAGCTCCTCCGGGACTAGCGTATCAGAGACCCAGTACTTC.

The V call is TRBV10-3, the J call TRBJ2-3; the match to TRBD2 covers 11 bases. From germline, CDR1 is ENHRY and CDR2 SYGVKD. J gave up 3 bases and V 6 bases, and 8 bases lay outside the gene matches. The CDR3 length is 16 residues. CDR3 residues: CAISPGTSGPTDTQYF. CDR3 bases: TGTGCCATCAGCCCCGGGACTAGCGGCCCAACAGATACGCAGTATTTT.

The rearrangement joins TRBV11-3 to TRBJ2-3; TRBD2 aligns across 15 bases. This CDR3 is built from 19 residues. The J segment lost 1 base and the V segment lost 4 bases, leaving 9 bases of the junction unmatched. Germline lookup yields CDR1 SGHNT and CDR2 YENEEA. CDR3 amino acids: CASSSRTSGGVSGTDTQYF. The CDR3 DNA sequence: TGTGCCAGCAGCTCCCGGACTAGCGGGGGGGTGAGTGGCACAGATACGCAGTATTTT.

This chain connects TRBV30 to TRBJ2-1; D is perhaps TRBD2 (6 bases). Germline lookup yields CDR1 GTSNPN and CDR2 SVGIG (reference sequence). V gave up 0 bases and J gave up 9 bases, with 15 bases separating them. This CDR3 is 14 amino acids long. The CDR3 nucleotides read TGTGCCTGGAGTGTCACACTAGCCTTAAGTGAGCAGTTCTTC. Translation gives CAWSVTLALSEQFF.

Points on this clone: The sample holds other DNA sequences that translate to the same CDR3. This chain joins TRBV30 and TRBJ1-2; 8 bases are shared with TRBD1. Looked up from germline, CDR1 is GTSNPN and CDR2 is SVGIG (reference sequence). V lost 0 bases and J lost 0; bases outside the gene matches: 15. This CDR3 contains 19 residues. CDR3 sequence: CAWSVFPRQGPLANYGYTF. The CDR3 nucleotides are TGTGCCTGGAGTGTATTTCCTCGACAGGGGCCGTTAGCTAACTATGGCTACACCTTC.

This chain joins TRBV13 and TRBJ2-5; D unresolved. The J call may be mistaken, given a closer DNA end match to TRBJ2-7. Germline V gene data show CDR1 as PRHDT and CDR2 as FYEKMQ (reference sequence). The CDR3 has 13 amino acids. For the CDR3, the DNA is TGTGCCAGCAGCTTAGTGGGTACCTACGAGCAGTACTTC. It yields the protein CASSLVGTYEQYF.

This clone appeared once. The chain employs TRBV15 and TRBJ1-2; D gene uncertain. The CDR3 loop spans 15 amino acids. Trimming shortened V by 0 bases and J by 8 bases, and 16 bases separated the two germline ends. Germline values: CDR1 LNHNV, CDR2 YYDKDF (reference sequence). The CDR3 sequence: CATSREGRATWGYTF. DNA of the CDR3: TGTGCCACCAGCAGAGAAGGGAGAGCCACCTGGGGCTACACCTTC.